This record concerns one TCR beta chain sequence. This clonotype was observed a handful of times. Its recognized antigen is unknown. No much larger clone is present one base from it, and per-base qualities are unavailable. The data stem from a study of T-cell reconstitution after alpha-beta-depleted transplantation in children (dated by TCRdb to about 2016). Some background on the complete study: T-cell immune reconstitution after TCRalphabeta/CD19-depleted allogeneic hematopoietic cell transplantation in children was quantitatively tracked in the study by means of TCR repertoire profiling.

The library was generated by PCR. These reads were obtained on an Illumina HiSeq 2500. TCR libraries were prepared with molecular barcoding, using unique molecular identifiers to normalize TCRbeta repertoire quantification. TCRdb itself trimmed the public reads at Q25 with fastp, ran MiXCR and retained productive beta chains. CDR3 protein duplicates are merged, each entry listing the most common genes and DNA. This sample has just over 350,000 distinct CDR3 sequences in its table, and about an eighth of those were observed once. The ten largest clones add up to about 4.5% of the sample. The germline V gene provides CDR1 MGHDK and CDR2 SYGVNS. The germline ends are 14 bases apart after V is trimmed by 1 base and J by 5 bases. The CDR3 has 15 amino acids, counting the end cysteine and phenylalanine. Left in the record is the CDR3 DNA by itself, 45 bases read in frame from the first base.

This clonotype was obtained from a human donor who donated a stem cell graft to a child with Fanconi anemia. This chain is built from TRBV25-1 and TRBJ2-5; TRBD2 is a weak D gene call, 6 bases matching. This specimen consisted of PBMCs, obtained from the stem cell graft. In nucleotides, the sequence is TGTGCCAGCAGTGAATGGCGGGGTTCAGGCGAGACCCAGTACTTC. Translated, this gives CASSEWRGSGETQYF. Outside the CDR3, residues come from the reference TRBV25-1 and TRBJ2-5 proteins, so the full variable domain is: EADIYQTPRYLVIGTGKKITLECSQTMGHDKMYWYQQDPGMELHLIHYSYGVNSTEKGDLSSESTVSRIRTEHFPLTLESARPSHTSQYLCASSEWRGSGETQYFGPGTRLLVL.